This TCR beta chain was recovered during a study of T cell repertoires in cytomegalovirus infection. In this sample, this clonotype turned up a few times. Its target is not known. TCRdb itself ran the reads through MiXCR, one entry per CDR3 protein. Of fewer than 350,000 distinct CDR3 sequences listed, 25% to 30% are singletons. Material: cultured PBMCs, obtained from culture after CMV antigen stimulation. The receptor comes from a human donor in good health (CMV status not recorded). Some clones in this sample may be carry-over from other donors' samples.

The CDR3 DNA reads TGTGCCAGTAGTATTGCGCCGGAGAGACAGCAGTTCTTC. This codes for CASSIAPERQQFF. This rearrangement joins TRBV19 to TRBJ2-1, with D unresolved. CDR3 size: 13 residues. Germline V gene lookup returns CDR1 LNHDA and CDR2 SQIVND (reference sequence). V gave up 3 bases and J gave up 11 bases, with 14 bases separating them.